This T cell receptor (beta chain) was recovered during a study of blood T cell repertoires in COVID-19. Some clones are missing from TCRdb's copy, which holds only in-frame ones; the method was immunoSEQ multiplex PCR. The data show roughly 380,000 clones, approximately 84% seen once. This clone was seen only once. The germline V gene has CDR1 SQVTM and CDR2 ANQGSEA. CDR3 length: 14 amino acids. Trimming took 6 bases from V and 3 from J; bases not matched to a gene: 6. Donors of Cohort 3 who recovered were those that had two negative PCRs, clearance, or symptom resolution. The chain couples TRBV29-1 to TRBJ2-1, with 9 bases matching TRBD2. The sequence derives from a woman in her twenties or thirties who had recovered from COVID-19. The sequenced material came from PBMCs or T cells enriched from blood (not recorded which). CDR3 sequence reads: CSVSVAGDYNEQFF. The CDR3 DNA reads TGCAGCGTCTCTGTAGCGGGAGACTACAATGAGCAGTTCTTC.